This T cell receptor beta chain was recorded in a study of blood T cell repertoires in COVID-19 (dated by TCRdb to about 2020). Study-level background: Collaborator samples came from the United States, Italy and Spain and covered acute and convalescent phases of COVID-19. Subjects who had been exposed to COVID-19, were actively infected with it, or had recovered from it provided the deeply sampled blood TCRbeta repertoires that made up the dataset. Samples came from the ongoing ImmuneRACE study (first 160 participants) plus 1,254 subjects from 6 global collaborators. The prospective study material was composed of cDNA or gDNA derived from T cells, B-cell-depleted T cells, or PBMCs. The repertoires were made available in a free public database intended to serve as a resource for research on the immune response to SARS-CoV-2. Where available, HLA class I and class II types were taken from metadata supplied by the sample provider and were not determined by assay-based typing. Sample metadata almost always included a de-identified subject ID, COVID-19 status, age in years and sex. What the authors observed across the whole study: How much clinical and demographic metadata was included differed by source and by participant, and the metadata was provided uncurated.

The collaborating institutions used their own protocols to collect whole blood in K2EDTA tubes. For TCRbeta analysis, collaborator samples were shipped as frozen whole blood, as isolated PBMCs, or as DNA extracted from either sample type. The immunoSEQ Assay, a bias-controlled multiplex PCR, was used to amplify TCRbeta CDR3 regions from genomic DNA. On the authors' methods: Within the assay, amplification of reference gene primers was used to estimate how many nucleated cells each sample contained. To quantify the absolute abundance of each unique TCRbeta CDR3 rearrangement, sequence reads were collapsed and filtered. For each sample, productive Simpson clonality was calculated as the square root of Simpson's diversity index over productive rearrangements. The table was pulled from immuneACCESS by TCRdb, which kept in-frame rearrangements only. Such tables lose some clones; where checked, under half of the loss comes from unresolved V genes, and the rest has no known cause. The V and J calls and clone size are taken from that table; D and trimming were inferred from the DNA. A total of 200,000 to 250,000 clones appear in this sample, 85% to 90% of them only once. 2.5% to 3.5% of the sample is taken by the ten largest.

There are a few counts of this clone. What this receptor recognizes is not known. No per-base quality is available; no much larger clone lies one base away. Reading the germline V gene (reference sequence) gives CDR1 WNHNN and CDR2 SYGVQD. V lost 8 bases and J lost 6 bases, and the count of bases not matched to a germline gene is 11. CDR3 length: 14 amino acids, cysteine to phenylalanine. Only the CDR3 region is kept as DNA, spanning 42 bases read in frame from base 1. The receptor was isolated from a woman between 55 and 75 years old with acute or convalescent COVID-19. This receptor chain uses TRBV10-1 and TRBJ2-7, with 9 central nucleotides matching TRBD1. The sample consisted of peripheral blood. The CDR3 loop reads CASAADRGFREQYF. The DNA reads as follows: TGCGCCAGCGCCGCAGACAGGGGGTTTCGCGAGCAGTACTTC.